This T cell receptor (beta chain) was sequenced in a study of blood T cell repertoires in COVID-19. Germline CDR1 reads SGDLS; CDR2 reads YYNGEE. V was cut by 4 bases and J by 0 bases, with 11 bases left in between. The CDR3 runs 14 residues. Method: immunoSEQ multiplex PCR; TCRdb's copy keeps in-frame clones and lacks some. Of 200,000 to 250,000 clones listed, around 84% are singletons. The sequence was collected from a woman of 80 years or more with active or convalescent COVID-19. What was sequenced was peripheral blood. This chain links TRBV9 with TRBJ2-7; a weak D match, TRBD1 (6 bases). In DNA, the CDR3 is TGTGCCAGCAGCCCCCGGGACAACTCCTACGAGCAGTACTTC. It translates to CASSPRDNSYEQYF.